Below, one TCR beta chain is given with its context. Profiled with immunoSEQ multiplex PCR; TCRdb holds only in-frame clones, not every one. The table includes about 26,000 clones, over 80% detected once. Germline values: CDR1 LNHDA, CDR2 SQIVND (reference sequence). The CDR3 totals 16 residues. With 4 bases clipped from V and 1 base from J, the junction kept 9 bases outside the gene matches. This sample is drawn from a study of blood T cell repertoires in COVID-19. Sequencing input: peripheral blood. This TCR came from a human donor in a cohort sampled during active COVID-19. The V and J genes are TRBV19 and TRBJ2-5, with TRBD1 matching over 7 bases. The CDR3 loop is CASSKMGQTPQETQYF. CDR3 bases: TGTGCCAGTAGTAAGATGGGACAGACCCCCCAAGAGACCCAGTACTTC.